This T cell receptor (beta chain) was sequenced during a study of radiotherapy plus CTLA-4 blockade in lung cancer. For the study at large: Disease control was present in under 35% of patients, and objective responses in about 19%. General study findings and limits: Best predicting response, reportedly, were early blood T cell clone dynamics, with interferon-beta. Subsequent to radiotherapy plus ipilimumab, tumor-derived TCR clones underwent expansion in blood.

Between the trimmed V and J ends, which lost 4 bases and 7 bases, there was a span of 8 bases. Per germline, CDR1 MNHNY and CDR2 SVGAGI (reference sequence). The CDR3 loop spans 12 amino acids. Using immunoSEQ multiplex PCR, the repertoire was profiled, and TCRdb retains in-frame clones only, with some absent. Of about 97,000 clones listed, 65% to 85% are singletons. About this clone itself: Its matching antigen is unknown.

Participants had chemo-refractory metastatic non-small-cell lung cancer and were treated with focal radiation plus ipilimumab CTLA-4 blockade. Sample: peripheral blood, taken from a patient treated with radiotherapy plus ipilimumab. The chain couples TRBV6-6 to TRBJ2-1; D is ambiguous. The TCR was taken from a human donor with non-small cell lung cancer who had a partial response to radiotherapy plus ipilimumab. Some clones in this sample may be carry-over from other donors' samples. This CDR3 reads CASSFSVNEQFF. Here the CDR3 DNA reads TGTGCCAGCAGTTTCTCCGTTAATGAGCAGTTCTTC.